This T cell receptor (beta chain) was sequenced during a study of blood T cell repertoires in COVID-19. V was clipped by 5 bases and J by 6 bases, with 5 bases between them. The germline V gene has CDR1 SGHNT and CDR2 YENEEA. The CDR3 spans 12 residues. Participants had their cohort set by participant-reported clinical history. Two negative PCRs, clearance, or symptom resolution were required of recovered Cohort 3 donors. Clones were read by immunoSEQ multiplex PCR, and TCRdb kept only the in-frame ones, dropping some. The sample includes some 350,000 clones, approximately 92% of them seen just once. The rearrangement joins TRBV11-3 to TRBJ1-6, with D hard to call. The clonotype originates from a man in his late teens or twenties who had recovered from COVID-19. Sequencing input: PBMCs or T cells enriched from blood (not recorded which). As DNA, the CDR3 is TGTGCCAGCAGCCGGGGTAATTCACCCCTCCACTTT. Translation gives CASSRGNSPLHF.